This TCR beta chain was sequenced in a study of somatic mutations in cytotoxic T cells in rheumatoid arthritis (dated by TCRdb to 2015 to 2018). Looking at the study overall: Some V beta antibody-stained T-cell populations were flow-sorted on a FACSAria II or Sony SH800 at nearly 100% purity, and sorted V beta1+ cells also underwent TCRB sequencing. To characterize clonality, the study used TCRB deep sequencing while asking whether somatic mutations are carried by expanded CD8+ T-cell clones in newly diagnosed, untreated rheumatoid arthritis. A total of some 62 rheumatoid arthritis patients and 20 healthy controls underwent TCRB deep sequencing. Patients and controls did not essentially differ in median age, which was nearly identical between the groups.

Genomic DNA underwent TCRB CDR3 sequencing using the immunoSEQ assay. As for how the authors treated the data: Only productive TCRB rearrangements were included in the analyses. A clone was defined by a unique TCRB CDR3 sequence, and clonality was computed as a productive clonality index based on Shannon entropy. The template counts of each clone relative to the total templates per sample were used to calculate repertoire overlap between two samples. V-gene usage from TCRB sequencing and V-gene usage measured by flow cytometry were correlated (Spearman r of over 0.6). TCRdb took over this immuneACCESS table, retaining in-frame rearrangements with V and J assigned. Such tables are incomplete; in checked studies, under half of the missing clones stem from an unresolved V gene, and the remainder is unexplained. Clone size and V and J calls were adopted from that table, with D and trimming inferred from the DNA. The sample table holds around 19,000 clones, of which less than 80% were seen once. Of the sample, roughly 5.2% is held by the ten largest clones.

Buffy coats from some 21 blood donors served as healthy controls, a group that was 55% female with a median age of about 60 years (range 21-70). Positive magnetic bead selection on an AutoMACS was used to isolate CD4+ and CD8+ cells, with flow cytometry used to check purity. Isolation of peripheral blood mononuclear cells was done through Ficoll-Paque PLUS density gradient separation. Nucleospin Tissue or Tissue XS kits were used to extract DNA from CD4-enriched, CD8-enriched or PBMC samples, and a Qubit 2.0 fluorometer was used for quantification. Study-wide conclusions, independent of this receptor: The finding that TRBV07 was slightly underrepresented in patients was left unadjusted for multiple comparisons. Healthy controls showed no age-related increase in CD8+ clonality, whereas patients did (Spearman r ≈ 0.49). There was no significant difference in CD8+ T-cell clonality between rheumatoid arthritis patients and age-matched healthy controls. In about an eighth of the roughly 65 patients the largest CD8+ clone exceeded 20% of CD8+ cells, and several identical CD8+ TCRB sequences were shared between blood and synovial fluid. The antigen targets of the expanded CD8+ clones were unknown, and absence from virus-specific databases did not rule out viral specificity.

From cysteine to phenylalanine, the CDR3 is 14 amino acids long. Only the CDR3 DNA is retained, 42 bases long and in frame from the first base. V gives up 3 bases and J gives up 0 bases, and the segment between their germline ends measures 8 bases. From a lookup of the germline V gene (reference sequence), CDR1 and CDR2 are LNHDA and SQIVND. As concerns this clone: Its cognate antigen has yet to be identified. Per-base qualities were not stored, and no clone one base away is much larger.

This sequence originates from a man aged 55-75 years in good health. The rearranged segments are TRBV19 and TRBJ1-1, with no D gene named confidently. The specimen was CD8+ T cells sorted from blood. The DNA sequence is given as TGTGCCAGTAGTATTGTCTTAATGAACACTGAAGCTTTCTTT. The encoded protein is CASSIVLMNTEAFF.